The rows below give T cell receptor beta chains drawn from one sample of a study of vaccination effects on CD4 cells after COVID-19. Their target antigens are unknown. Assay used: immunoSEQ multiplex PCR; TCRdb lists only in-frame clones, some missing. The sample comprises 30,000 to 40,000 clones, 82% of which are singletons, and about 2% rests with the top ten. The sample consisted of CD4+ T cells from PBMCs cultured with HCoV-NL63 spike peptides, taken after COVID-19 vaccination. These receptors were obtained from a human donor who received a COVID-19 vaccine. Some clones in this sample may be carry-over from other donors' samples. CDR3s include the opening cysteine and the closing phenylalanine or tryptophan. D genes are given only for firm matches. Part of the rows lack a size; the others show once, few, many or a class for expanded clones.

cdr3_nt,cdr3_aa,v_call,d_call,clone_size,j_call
TGTGCCAGCAGCCCATTTGGGCTAGTCGGGCCTACGCAGTATTTT,CASSPFGLVGPTQYF,TRBV3-1/TRBV3-2,.,.,TRBJ2-3
TGCGCCAGCAGCCCACAAGGTAACAGGGGAGAAAACATTCAGTACTTC,CASSPQGNRGENIQYF,TRBV4-3,TRBD1,.,TRBJ2-4
TGCGCCAGCAGCTCGGGACCGACATATGGCTACACCTTC,CASSSGPTYGYTF,TRBV5-1,.,.,TRBJ1-2
TGTGCCAGCAGGGACAGGCGCGGGTTCACTGAAGCTTTCTTT,CASRDRRGFTEAFF,TRBV19,TRBD1,few,TRBJ1-1
TGTGCCAGCAGCCTAGGACAGGGGGTTAATGAAAAACTGTTTTTT,CASSLGQGVNEKLFF,TRBV7-9,TRBD1,few,TRBJ1-4
TGTGCCAGCAGCTTTGGTAGCGGGGGGGAAGAGACCCAGTACTTC,CASSFGSGGEETQYF,TRBV7-2,TRBD2,.,TRBJ2-5
TGTGCCAGCAGTCGAAAGACAGGAAACAATCAGCCCCAGCATTTT,CASSRKTGNNQPQHF,TRBV6-2/TRBV6-3,.,.,TRBJ1-5
TGTGCCAGCAGCCGTGACAGATACAATGAGCAGTTCTTC,CASSRDRYNEQFF,TRBV5-4,.,.,TRBJ2-1
TGTGCCAGCAGTGTAGTACAGGACAGGGGGCCCCAGTACTTC,CASSVVQDRGPQYF,TRBV2,TRBD1,.,TRBJ2-5
TGCGCCAGCAGTAACGACAGGGGGAGGGAGCAGTTCTTC,CASSNDRGREQFF,TRBV10-1,TRBD1,few,TRBJ2-1
TGTGCCAGACCCGGACAGGGTGAGAATGAGCAGTTCTTC,CARPGQGENEQFF,TRBV19,TRBD1,.,TRBJ2-1
TGTGCCAGCAGTTTACAGCGGCAGGGGAGCCAGCCCCAGCATTTT,CASSLQRQGSQPQHF,TRBV28,.,.,TRBJ1-5
TGTGCCAGCAGTTACGAGACCCTGGGAAACTATGGCTACACCTTC,CASSYETLGNYGYTF,TRBV6-5,.,.,TRBJ1-2
TGCGCCAGCACCCATAGTAGCGGGGGAAACTTTTACAATGAGCAGTTCTTC,CASTHSSGGNFYNEQFF,TRBV5-1,TRBD2,.,TRBJ2-1
TGCGCCAGCAGCGCCAGATCCATGACAGGGTTACTATCCTCTGGGGCCAACGTCCTGACTTTC,CASSARSMTGLLSSGANVLTF,TRBV4-1,TRBD1,.,TRBJ2-6
TGTGCCAGCGGCTACGCAAACAGGGTTGCAGATACGCAGTATTTT,CASGYANRVADTQYF,TRBV6-5,.,.,TRBJ2-3
TGCGCCAGCAGCCAAAACCCCCACAGGGGGAATATTGGGACCCAGTACTTC,CASSQNPHRGNIGTQYF,TRBV4-3,TRBD1,few,TRBJ2-5
TGTGCCAGCAGTGAAGTAAGACTAGATCGTTTCGGGAATGAGCAGTTCTTC,CASSEVRLDRFGNEQFF,TRBV6-1,.,.,TRBJ2-1
TGCGCCAGCAGCCTCGGGACAGGGCAGGGCACCGGGGAGCTGTTTTTT,CASSLGTGQGTGELFF,TRBV10-1,TRBD1,.,TRBJ2-2
TGCGCCAGCAGACCGGACAGCTACAATGAGCAGTTCTTC,CASRPDSYNEQFF,TRBV10-2,.,.,TRBJ2-1
TGTGCCACCAGCAGCTCGACGGGACAGGGGATTCTCAACTATGGCTACACCTTC,CATSSSTGQGILNYGYTF,TRBV15,TRBD1,.,TRBJ1-2
TGTGCCAGCAGTGAGGTGAGGTCAGCTAACTATGGCTACACCTTC,CASSEVRSANYGYTF,TRBV6-4,.,.,TRBJ1-2